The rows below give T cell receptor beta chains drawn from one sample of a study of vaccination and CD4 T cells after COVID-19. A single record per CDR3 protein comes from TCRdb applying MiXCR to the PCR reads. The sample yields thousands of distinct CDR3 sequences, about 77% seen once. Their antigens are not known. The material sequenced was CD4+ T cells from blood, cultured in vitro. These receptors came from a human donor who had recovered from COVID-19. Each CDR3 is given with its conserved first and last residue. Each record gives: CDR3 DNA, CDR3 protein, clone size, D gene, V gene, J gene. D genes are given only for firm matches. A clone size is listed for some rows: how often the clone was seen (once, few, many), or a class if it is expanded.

cdr3_nt: TGCAGTGCTAGAGGGCCGGGGGTCTCTGGAAACACCATATATTTT
cdr3_aa: CSARGPGVSGNTIYF
clone_size: -
d_call: -
v_call: TRBV20-1
j_call: TRBJ1-3

cdr3_nt: TGTGCCAGCAGTTTAATGTCCGGGGAGCTGTTTTTT
cdr3_aa: CASSLMSGELFF
clone_size: -
d_call: -
v_call: TRBV12-3/TRBV12-4
j_call: TRBJ2-2

cdr3_nt: TGTGCCAGTAGCCTGGACAGGGCTCAGCCCCAGCATTTT
cdr3_aa: CASSLDRAQPQHF
clone_size: -
d_call: TRBD1
v_call: TRBV19
j_call: TRBJ1-5

cdr3_nt: TGTGCCAGCAGCTTAGGGTACTCTGGAAACACCATATATTTT
cdr3_aa: CASSLGYSGNTIYF
clone_size: -
d_call: -
v_call: TRBV7-2
j_call: TRBJ1-3

cdr3_nt: TGTGCCAGCACGGGCACAGGGAACACCGGGGAGCTGTTTTTT
cdr3_aa: CASTGTGNTGELFF
clone_size: -
d_call: -
v_call: TRBV7-9
j_call: TRBJ2-2

cdr3_nt: TGTGCCAGCAGTTACGGTGTGAGACAGATCTATAATTCACCCCTCCACTTT
cdr3_aa: CASSYGVRQIYNSPLHF
clone_size: -
d_call: -
v_call: TRBV6-5
j_call: TRBJ1-6

cdr3_nt: TGCAGTGCTAGAAGGACAGGGGGATACTCCGAGCAGTACTTC
cdr3_aa: CSARRTGGYSEQYF
clone_size: -
d_call: TRBD1
v_call: TRBV20-1
j_call: TRBJ2-7

cdr3_nt: TGTGCCAGCAGCTTAAAGGGGCCCTACGAGCAGTACTTC
cdr3_aa: CASSLKGPYEQYF
clone_size: large
d_call: -
v_call: TRBV7-2
j_call: TRBJ2-7

cdr3_nt: TGTGCCACCAGCAGAGACCCGACAAGGGATCAGCCCCAGCATTTT
cdr3_aa: CATSRDPTRDQPQHF
clone_size: few
d_call: -
v_call: TRBV15
j_call: TRBJ1-5

cdr3_nt: TGTGCCAGCCGACTAGAGAGCAATGAGCAGTTCTTC
cdr3_aa: CASRLESNEQFF
clone_size: -
d_call: -
v_call: TRBV2
j_call: TRBJ2-1

cdr3_nt: TGCAGTGCTCAAATACCTGGTGTGGATGGCTACACCTTC
cdr3_aa: CSAQIPGVDGYTF
clone_size: few
d_call: -
v_call: TRBV20-1
j_call: TRBJ1-2

cdr3_nt: TGCGCCAGCAGTGACCAGACAGAGGGATGGTATGGCTACACCTTC
cdr3_aa: CASSDQTEGWYGYTF
clone_size: -
d_call: -
v_call: TRBV10-1
j_call: TRBJ1-2

cdr3_nt: TGTGCCAGCAGGAAGAACCGGGACACTGAAGCTTTCTTT
cdr3_aa: CASRKNRDTEAFF
clone_size: -
d_call: -
v_call: TRBV27
j_call: TRBJ1-1

cdr3_nt: TGTGCCAGCAGTTATTGGGGGCGCGCCGATTCACCCCTCCACTTT
cdr3_aa: CASSYWGRADSPLHF
clone_size: once
d_call: -
v_call: TRBV6-6
j_call: TRBJ1-6

cdr3_nt: TGTGCCAGCAGCCAAGGACCACTTGGGTATGGCTACACCTTC
cdr3_aa: CASSQGPLGYGYTF
clone_size: medium-sized
d_call: -
v_call: TRBV4-2
j_call: TRBJ1-2

cdr3_nt: TGTGCCACCAGGTCTCCCGGGGGAAATGAAAAACTGTTTTTT
cdr3_aa: CATRSPGGNEKLFF
clone_size: once
d_call: -
v_call: TRBV15
j_call: TRBJ1-4

cdr3_nt: TGTGCCAGCAGCTTAGGAGGGGGAAGACATGGCTACACCTTC
cdr3_aa: CASSLGGGRHGYTF
clone_size: few
d_call: -
v_call: TRBV7-9
j_call: TRBJ1-2

cdr3_nt: TGTGCCAGCGGGGACAGGAGTAATGAAAAACTGTTTTTT
cdr3_aa: CASGDRSNEKLFF
clone_size: -
d_call: TRBD1
v_call: TRBV2
j_call: TRBJ1-4